The entry below gives a single T cell receptor (beta chain) sequence along with its context. How the authors handled the data: Cell counts per sample came from amplifying reference gene primers. The assay was immunoSEQ multiplex PCR, and TCRdb's table has in-frame clones only and misses some. V, J and clone size derive from that table, while D and trimming were established from the DNA sequence. The sample records some 140,000 clones, roughly nine tenths being singletons. The sample is drawn from a study of blood T cell repertoires in COVID-19. Study overall: From T cells, B-cell-depleted T cells, or PBMCs came the material, which was cDNA or gDNA.

This sequence was found in a man aged 50-59 years with acute or convalescent COVID-19. The sequenced material came from peripheral blood.

The CDR3 is CASSLRSADTGELFF. The CDR3 DNA reads as TGCGCCAGCAGCTTACGAAGCGCAGACACCGGGGAGCTGTTTTTT. The chain has TRBV5-1 and TRBJ2-2; D uncertain. Trimming shortened V by 2 bases and J by 3 bases, and 11 bases separated the two germline ends. This CDR3 region has 15 residues. CDR1 is SGHRS, CDR2 YFSETQ, per germline.